This TCR beta chain is from a study of shared clonotypes between healthy human individuals. Assay: immunoSEQ multiplex PCR; the TCRdb copy retains only in-frame clones and omits some. Among some 470,000 clones listed, 76% were seen once. Concerning this clone: Distinct nucleotide sequences in the sample also encode this CDR3.

There are 15 residues in the CDR3. V was clipped by 7 bases and J by 1 base; unmatched bases: 8. The germline CDR1 and CDR2 sequences are MDHEN and SYDVKM. This chain uses TRBV28 with TRBJ2-7, with 9 bases fitting TRBD2. Sequences were obtained from PBMCs. The TCR originated in a woman between 40 and 50 years old in good health. Some clones in this sample may be carry-over from other donors' samples. CDR3 region: CASTIAGVGSYEQYF. CDR3 DNA: TGTGCCAGCACCATAGCGGGAGTTGGGTCCTACGAGCAGTACTTC.